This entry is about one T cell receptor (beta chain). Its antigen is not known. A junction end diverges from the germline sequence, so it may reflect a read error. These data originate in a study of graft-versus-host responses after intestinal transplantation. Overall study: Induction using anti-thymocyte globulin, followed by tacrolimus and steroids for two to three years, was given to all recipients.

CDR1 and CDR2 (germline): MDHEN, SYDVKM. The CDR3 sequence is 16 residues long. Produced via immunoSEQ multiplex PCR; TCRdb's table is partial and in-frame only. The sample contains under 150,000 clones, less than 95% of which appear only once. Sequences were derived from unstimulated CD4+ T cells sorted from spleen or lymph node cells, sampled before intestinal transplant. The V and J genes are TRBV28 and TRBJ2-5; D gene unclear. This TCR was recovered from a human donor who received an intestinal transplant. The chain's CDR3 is CASSERPTADQGTQYF. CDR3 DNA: TGTGCCAGCAGTGAGCGACCAACCGCGGATCAAGGGACCCAGTACTTC. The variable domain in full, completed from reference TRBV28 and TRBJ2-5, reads DVKVTQSSRYLVKRTGEKVFLECVQDMDHENMFWYRQDPGLGLRLIYFSYDVKMKEKGDIPEGYSVSREKKERFSLILESASTNQTSMYLCASSERPTADQGTQYFGPGTRLLVL.